The 25 T cell receptor beta chains below come from one sample, sequenced in a study of T cells after yellow fever vaccination. MiXCR, run by TCRdb on the 5' RACE reads, gives a single entry per CDR3 protein. The table has tens of thousands of distinct CDR3 sequences, almost 8% seen once. Sequenced here: CD8+ T cells sorted from PBMCs, sampled on the day of the yellow fever booster vaccination. These receptors were taken from a man under 40 who received the YFV17D yellow fever vaccine.

This clonotype was recorded many times. The chain combines TRBV4-1 with TRBJ2-1; 7 positions agree with TRBD2. The length of the CDR3 is 15 residues. The germline gives CDR1 MGHRA, CDR2 YSYEKL. The V and J ends lost 4 bases and 0 bases, in that order; junction bases with no gene match: 3. This CDR3 is CASSPLASSYNEQFF. In nucleotides, the CDR3 is TGCGCCAGCAGCCCACTAGCGAGCTCCTACAATGAGCAGTTCTTC.

This clonotype was detected only a few times. The chain carries TRBV5-6 and TRBJ2-6, with D perhaps assigned TRBD1 or TRBD2 (6 bases each). Between the trimmed V and J ends, which lost 4 bases and 0 bases, there was a span of 20 bases. The CDR3 consists of 19 residues. The germline CDR1 and CDR2 sequences are SGHDT and YYEEEE. The CDR3 reads CASSPGGWTALSGANVLTF. The CDR3, as DNA: TGTGCCAGCAGCCCCGGGGGCTGGACAGCACTCTCTGGGGCCAACGTCCTGACTTTC.

The rearrangement links TRBV14 to TRBJ2-2; D is uncertain. Germline-derived CDR1 and CDR2 are SGHDN and FVKESK. The CDR3 covers 15 residues. The germline V and J ends were trimmed by 4 bases and 4 bases, with 13 bases remaining between them. Written as DNA, the CDR3 is TGTGCCAGCAGCCCCCCCTTCGACGGCACCGGGGAGCTGTTTTTT. This sequence encodes CASSPPFDGTGELFF.

This clonotype was recorded a few times. The chain combines TRBV25-1 with TRBJ2-5, with D tentatively TRBD2 (5 bases). The CDR3 runs 13 residues. V lost 6 bases and J 5 bases, leaving 13 bases between the germline ends. Germline CDR1 is MGHDK and CDR2 is SYGVNS. In DNA, the CDR3 is TGTGCCAGCAGCCTCGGGATGGATGAGACCCAGTACTTC. Its protein is CASSLGMDETQYF.

The chain employs TRBV4-3 and TRBJ2-6; D gene uncertain. Trimming left V 3 bases short and J 1 base short, with 7 bases between. The CDR3 has 15 amino acids. Germline CDR1 LGHNA, CDR2 YSLEER. The CDR3 reads CASSQDTSGANVLTF. CDR3 in DNA: TGCGCCAGCAGCCAGGATACGTCTGGGGCCAACGTCCTGACTTTC.

This clonotype was detected ten times or more. The V call is TRBV20-1, the J call TRBJ2-7; no reliable D call. The CDR3 covers 12 residues. The ends were cut back, 0 bases at V and 4 bases at J, with 7 bases in the middle. Germline V gives CDR1 DFQATT, CDR2 SNEGSKA (reference sequence). Written as DNA, the CDR3 is TGCAGTGCTAGAGATGCTGGTTACGAGCAGTACTTC. Translated: CSARDAGYEQYF.

The rearrangement links TRBV27 to TRBJ2-1; D not resolved. With 4 bases removed from V and 9 bases from J, the gap between germline ends came to 13 bases. The CDR3 runs 13 residues. From germline, CDR1 is MNHEY and CDR2 SMNVEV (reference sequence). The CDR3 DNA sequence: TGTGCCAGCAGTTCCTACAACCCGGGTGAGCAGTTCTTC. Translated: CASSSYNPGEQFF.

Ten or more counts support this clonotype. The chain joins TRBV18 to TRBJ1-1; D gene ambiguous. CDR1 is KGHSH, CDR2 LQKENI, per germline. Trimming left V 2 bases short and J 7 bases short, with 14 bases between. The CDR3 is made up of 14 amino acids. In nucleotides, the CDR3 is TGTGCCAGCTCACCAAATGCCGGTTATAGTGAAGCTTTCTTT. Translated: CASSPNAGYSEAFF.

The table lists this clonotype with a few counts. The genes are TRBV5-1 and TRBJ2-7; 10 nucleotides match TRBD1. CDR1 is SGHRS, CDR2 YFSETQ, per germline. V was pared by 3 bases and J by 2 bases, with 5 bases of the junction left unmatched. This CDR3 has 15 residues. CDR3 protein: CASSWTGGGTYEQYF. The CDR3 DNA follows: TGCGCCAGCAGCTGGACAGGGGGGGGAACCTACGAGCAGTACTTC.

This clonotype showed up just a few times. The chain carries TRBV30 and TRBJ2-1; D is possibly TRBD2 (5 bases). Per germline, CDR1 GTSNPN and CDR2 SVGIG (reference sequence). The CDR3 runs 13 residues. Trimming removed 1 base from V and 6 bases from J, with 10 bases in between. The CDR3: CAWSEGLFNEQFF. Here the CDR3 DNA reads TGTGCCTGGAGTGAAGGACTTTTCAATGAGCAGTTCTTC.

This chain links TRBV15 with TRBJ2-4; the D gene is possibly TRBD1 (6 bases). Trimming took 3 bases from V and 6 from J, leaving 15 bases between them. The germline V gene encodes CDR1 LNHNV and CDR2 YYDKDF (reference sequence). The CDR3 extends over 15 amino acids. The CDR3 nucleotides read TGTGCCACCAGCAGTGAAACAGGGTTGGGAAACATTCAGTACTTC. Its translation: CATSSETGLGNIQYF.

The rearrangement uses TRBV5-4 and TRBJ2-4, with a tentative D call TRBD1 (6 bases). Trimming shortened V by 4 bases and J by 7 bases, and 9 bases separated the two germline ends. CDR1 and CDR2 from the germline V gene are SGHNT and YYREEE (reference sequence). The length of the CDR3 is 12 residues. CDR3 loop: CASSADSNIQYF. CDR3 DNA sequence: TGTGCCAGCAGCGCGGACAGTAACATTCAGTACTTC.

In this sample, this clonotype turned up once. DNA for the CDR3: TGTGCCAGTAGTATCGACCCAGGGTATGGCTACACCTTC. This gives the protein CASSIDPGYGYTF. J is TRBJ1-2 and V is TRBV19, with a possible D match to TRBD1 (5 bases). Between the trimmed V and J ends, which lost 3 bases and 5 bases, there was a span of 10 bases. The CDR3 is 13 residues long. CDR1 is LNHDA and CDR2 is SQIVND in the germline V gene (reference sequence).

This sequence joins TRBV11-2 and TRBJ2-1, with D possibly called TRBD1 or TRBD2 (5 bases each). CDR1 SGHAT and CDR2 FQNNGV come from the germline V gene. The CDR3 is 19 residues long. Trimming shortened V by 0 bases and J by 8 bases, and 26 bases separated the two germline ends. CDR3 DNA: TGTGCCAGCAGCTTAGACGGGATGGGTCCGGGGCTTCCAGTGGATGAGCAGTTCTTC. It codes for CASSLDGMGPGLPVDEQFF.

This clonotype has more than one count but fewer than ten. V is TRBV24-1 and J is TRBJ2-3; a weak D match, TRBD1 (5 bases). CDR1 is KGHDR and CDR2 is SFDVKD in the germline V gene. The CDR3 is made up of 18 amino acids. The ends were cut back, 4 bases at V and 8 bases at J, with 27 bases in the middle. In DNA form, the CDR3 reads TGTGCCACCAGTGACTTCTCGGTTAGTGCAGACCGCCAGGGTACGCAGTATTTT. Its protein is CATSDFSVSADRQGTQYF.

This clonotype was seen at least ten times. The CDR3: CSARPGELAGWQTQYF. The CDR3 region has the DNA TGCAGTGCTAGACCCGGGGAACTAGCGGGGTGGCAGACCCAGTACTTC. V and J are TRBV20-1 and TRBJ2-5; 10 bases align to TRBD2. V gave up 2 bases and J gave up 6 bases; unmatched junction bases: 12. The CDR3 loop spans 16 amino acids. Germline V lookup: CDR1 DFQATT, CDR2 SNEGSKA (reference sequence).

V and J are TRBV6-2 or TRBV6-3 and TRBJ2-3; TRBD1 is a possible D gene (6 bases). Germline CDR1 MNHEY, CDR2 SVGEGT. Trimming stripped 7 bases from V and 2 bases from J, with 25 bases between. This CDR3 region has 18 residues. The CDR3 DNA sequence: TGTGCCAGCACTTATACGACAGGAGTCATGAAATCCACAGATACGCAGTATTTT. It encodes CASTYTTGVMKSTDTQYF.

This clonotype was detected a few times. V is TRBV7-8 and J is TRBJ2-1; 13 bases are a match to TRBD2. From germline, CDR1 is SGHVS and CDR2 FQNEAQ. V trimming: 6 bases; J trimming: 8 bases; junction bases outside the gene matches: 13. The CDR3 length is 17 residues. The CDR3 spells CASRWTSGSTLRHEQFF. The CDR3 DNA reads TGTGCCAGCAGATGGACTAGCGGGAGTACTCTTCGCCATGAGCAGTTCTTC.

This clonotype has a count of ten or more. The J gene is TRBJ2-1, the V gene TRBV7-8, with TRBD2 matching over 8 bases. The CDR3 extends over 18 amino acids. Germline V gene data show CDR1 as SGHVS and CDR2 as FQNEAQ. V gave up 5 bases and J gave up 0 bases; unmatched junction bases: 12. The CDR3 region has the DNA TGTGCCAGCAGCCTCCCAGGACTAGCCGATATCTCCTACAATGAGCAGTTCTTC. It specifies CASSLPGLADISYNEQFF.

This clonotype was detected many times. The V and J genes are TRBV28 and TRBJ2-7, with 10 bases fitting TRBD2. This CDR3 spans 16 amino acids. V lost 1 base, J lost 3 bases, and 6 bases stayed unmatched. The germline gives CDR1 MDHEN, CDR2 SYDVKM. CDR3 region: CASSLSGLAGVYEQYF. The CDR3 DNA follows: TGTGCCAGCAGTTTATCGGGGCTAGCGGGAGTCTACGAGCAGTACTTC.

The V call is TRBV4-3, the J call TRBJ2-7; D perhaps matches TRBD2 (6 bases). Germline assignment: CDR1 LGHNA and CDR2 YSLEER. Between the trimmed V and J ends, which lost 4 bases and 5 bases, there was a span of 12 bases. CDR3 length equals 13 residues. The CDR3 DNA sequence: TGCGCCAGCAGCCCCGGAGGGGCTCACGAGCAGTACTTC. Its translation is CASSPGGAHEQYF.

This clonotype was counted a few times. The J gene is TRBJ2-4, the V gene TRBV6-2 or TRBV6-3; 10 positions match TRBD1. After removal of 5 bases from V and 9 bases from J, the junction contained 7 bases not matched to a gene. This CDR3 spans 14 amino acids. Germline V CDR1 and CDR2: MNHEY, SVGEGT. CDR3: CASSPGTGVGIQYF. The CDR3 nucleotides read TGTGCCAGCAGTCCCGGGACAGGGGTGGGCATTCAGTACTTC.

This clonotype has only a few counts. The V and J genes are TRBV6-1 and TRBJ2-7, with D perhaps TRBD2 (5 bases). Germline V CDR1 and CDR2: MNHNS, SASEGT. This CDR3 comprises 15 residues. V lost 7 bases to trimming and J lost 2 bases, with 18 bases between them. The CDR3: CASIGVSYSTYEQYF. Here the CDR3 DNA reads TGTGCCAGCATCGGGGTGTCCTACTCTACCTACGAGCAGTACTTC.

This clonotype showed up many times. The gene calls are TRBV15 and TRBJ2-5, with D tentatively TRBD2 (6 bases). This CDR3 contains 16 residues. V lost 4 bases, J lost 4 bases, and 19 bases lay in between. Germline values: CDR1 LNHNV, CDR2 YYDKDF (reference sequence). The CDR3 sequence: CATSIRDLGVGETQYF. CDR3 sequence (DNA): TGTGCCACCAGCATCCGGGACTTGGGAGTTGGAGAGACCCAGTACTTC.

CDR3 residues: CASNPPGHSDYEQYF. CDR3 nucleotides: TGTGCCAGCAATCCGCCAGGCCATAGCGACTACGAGCAGTACTTC. The chain employs TRBV21-1 and TRBJ2-7; the table assigns TRBD2, which was not confirmed against the DNA. TRBV21-1 is an annotated pseudogene. This CDR3 comprises 15 residues.